This T cell receptor (beta chain) appears in the sequencing data of a study of blood T cell repertoires in COVID-19. Looking at the study overall: Sites across the United States, Italy and Spain contributed samples from acute and convalescent COVID-19.

The protocol was immunoSEQ multiplex PCR, while the TCRdb copy is restricted to in-frame clones and leaves out a portion. This table holds about 270,000 clones, approximately 85% found once. This CDR3 is 15 amino acids long. CDR1 GTSNPN and CDR2 SVGIG come from the germline V gene (reference sequence). V gave up 2 bases and J gave up 6 bases, with 19 bases separating them. The TCR comes from a woman aged 50 to 65 with acute COVID-19. V usage is TRBV30 and J usage is TRBJ1-1; weak D call: TRBD1 (5 bases). Material for sequencing was PBMCs or T cells enriched from blood (not recorded which). The CDR3 is CAWSSPGGGHPEAFF. As DNA, the CDR3 is TGTGCCTGGAGTTCCCCCGGGGGGGGTCACCCTGAAGCTTTCTTT. Looking up the rest from reference TRBV30 and TRBJ1-1 gives the full variable domain: SQTIHQWPATLVQPVGSPLSLECTVEGTSNPNLYWYRQAAGRGLQLLFYSVGIGQISSEVPQNLSASRPQDRQFILSSKKLLLSDSGFYLCAWSSPGGGHPEAFFGQGTRLTVV.